This T cell receptor beta chain stems from a study of T cells in Graves' hyperthyroidism and ophthalmopathy. The CDR3 covers 14 residues. The germline CDR1 and CDR2 sequences are SEHNR and FQNEAQ (reference sequence). V was shortened by 6 bases and J by 0 bases, with 11 bases between the two germline ends. Notes on the study in general: Expanded thyroid clonotypes (above 0.001) were mostly also found in blood.

This clonotype appeared many times. Antigen unknown. Criteria for exclusion of patients were uncontrolled infection, other autoimmune disease, pregnancy or lactation. PBMCs were sourced from approximately 9 ml fresh peripheral blood. RNA transcripts yielded amplified TCR beta CDR3 regions. HTBI primers were used for first-round RT-PCR of the TCR CDR3. TCRdb itself ran the multiplex PCR reads through MiXCR, one entry per CDR3 protein. The sample lists around 340,000 distinct CDR3 sequences; over 15% were seen once. The chain carries TRBV7-9 and TRBJ2-5; D call uncertain. The receptor was isolated from a man aged 30-40 years with Graves' hyperthyroidism. Sequencing input: blood. The CDR3 sequence is CASSSLADQETQYF. In DNA form, the CDR3 reads TGTGCCAGCAGTTCCCTGGCGGACCAAGAGACCCAGTACTTC.